The 6 T cell receptor beta chains below all came from one sample that was sequenced in a study of shared clonotypes between healthy human individuals. CD45RO-negative, CCR7-selected cells formed the naive CD8 fraction, which excluded terminally differentiated effector memory CD45RA+ cells. Data came from immunoSEQ multiplex PCR; TCRdb stores just in-frame clones and leaves some out. This table has approximately 590,000 clones, roughly 96% appearing once. The sample comprised naive CD8+ T cells sorted from blood. The receptors derive from a woman in her 30s in good health.

The V call is TRBV19, the J call TRBJ2-1, with D possibly matching TRBD1 (6 bases). The germline CDR1 and CDR2 sequences are LNHDA and SQIVND (reference sequence). The V end lost 3 bases, the J end lost 2 bases, and 11 bases lay between the germline ends. CDR3 length equals 15 residues. CDR3: CASSIRGPPYNEQFF. The CDR3 nucleotides read TGTGCCAGTAGTATCAGGGGACCTCCCTACAATGAGCAGTTCTTC.

The CDR3 sequence: CASNINPAPYNEQFF. CDR3 nucleotides: TGTGCCAGCAACATAAATCCGGCCCCCTACAATGAGCAGTTCTTC. The chain couples TRBV27 to TRBJ2-1; D gene ambiguous. Trimming left V 7 bases short and J 2 bases short, with 15 bases between. Germline CDR1 reads MNHEY; CDR2 reads SMNVEV (reference sequence). The CDR3 runs to 15 residues.

DNA of the CDR3: TGTGCCAGCAGTTTAATTAGCGGCGATGAGCAGTTCTTC. Residues: CASSLISGDEQFF. V is TRBV27 and J is TRBJ2-1; D possibly corresponds to TRBD2 (6 bases). Trimming shortened V by 2 bases and J by 8 bases, and 10 bases separated the two germline ends. In germline, CDR1 is MNHEY, CDR2 SMNVEV (reference sequence). The CDR3 spans 13 residues.

V and J are TRBV15 and TRBJ2-5; the match to TRBD1 covers 7 bases. The germline V gene has CDR1 LNHNV and CDR2 YYDKDF (reference sequence). The CDR3 sequence is 14 residues long. The trim removed 3 bases at V and 5 bases at J, leaving 6 bases unmatched. DNA for the CDR3: TGTGCCACCAGCAGGACAGGGTGGTATGAGACCCAGTACTTC. Translation gives CATSRTGWYETQYF.

The CDR3 nucleotides read TGTGCCAGTAGCCCCAGTGAGGGGGTAGGGCCCCAGCATTTT. Its protein product is CASSPSEGVGPQHF. The rearrangement uses TRBV19 and TRBJ1-5; TRBD1 is a possible D gene (6 bases). CDR1 LNHDA and CDR2 SQIVND come from the germline V gene (reference sequence). The V and J ends lost 6 bases and 9 bases respectively, with 18 bases between them. This CDR3 has 14 amino acids.

CDR3 region: CASSTSIAHDRQETQYF. The CDR3 DNA follows: TGTGCCAGCAGCACCTCGATAGCCCACGACCGCCAAGAGACCCAGTACTTC. V usage is TRBV7-8 and J usage is TRBJ2-5; D gene unclear. CDR1 and CDR2 from the germline V gene are SGHVS and FQNEAQ. This CDR3 has 17 residues. The germline V and J ends were trimmed by 5 bases and 1 base, with 20 bases remaining between them.